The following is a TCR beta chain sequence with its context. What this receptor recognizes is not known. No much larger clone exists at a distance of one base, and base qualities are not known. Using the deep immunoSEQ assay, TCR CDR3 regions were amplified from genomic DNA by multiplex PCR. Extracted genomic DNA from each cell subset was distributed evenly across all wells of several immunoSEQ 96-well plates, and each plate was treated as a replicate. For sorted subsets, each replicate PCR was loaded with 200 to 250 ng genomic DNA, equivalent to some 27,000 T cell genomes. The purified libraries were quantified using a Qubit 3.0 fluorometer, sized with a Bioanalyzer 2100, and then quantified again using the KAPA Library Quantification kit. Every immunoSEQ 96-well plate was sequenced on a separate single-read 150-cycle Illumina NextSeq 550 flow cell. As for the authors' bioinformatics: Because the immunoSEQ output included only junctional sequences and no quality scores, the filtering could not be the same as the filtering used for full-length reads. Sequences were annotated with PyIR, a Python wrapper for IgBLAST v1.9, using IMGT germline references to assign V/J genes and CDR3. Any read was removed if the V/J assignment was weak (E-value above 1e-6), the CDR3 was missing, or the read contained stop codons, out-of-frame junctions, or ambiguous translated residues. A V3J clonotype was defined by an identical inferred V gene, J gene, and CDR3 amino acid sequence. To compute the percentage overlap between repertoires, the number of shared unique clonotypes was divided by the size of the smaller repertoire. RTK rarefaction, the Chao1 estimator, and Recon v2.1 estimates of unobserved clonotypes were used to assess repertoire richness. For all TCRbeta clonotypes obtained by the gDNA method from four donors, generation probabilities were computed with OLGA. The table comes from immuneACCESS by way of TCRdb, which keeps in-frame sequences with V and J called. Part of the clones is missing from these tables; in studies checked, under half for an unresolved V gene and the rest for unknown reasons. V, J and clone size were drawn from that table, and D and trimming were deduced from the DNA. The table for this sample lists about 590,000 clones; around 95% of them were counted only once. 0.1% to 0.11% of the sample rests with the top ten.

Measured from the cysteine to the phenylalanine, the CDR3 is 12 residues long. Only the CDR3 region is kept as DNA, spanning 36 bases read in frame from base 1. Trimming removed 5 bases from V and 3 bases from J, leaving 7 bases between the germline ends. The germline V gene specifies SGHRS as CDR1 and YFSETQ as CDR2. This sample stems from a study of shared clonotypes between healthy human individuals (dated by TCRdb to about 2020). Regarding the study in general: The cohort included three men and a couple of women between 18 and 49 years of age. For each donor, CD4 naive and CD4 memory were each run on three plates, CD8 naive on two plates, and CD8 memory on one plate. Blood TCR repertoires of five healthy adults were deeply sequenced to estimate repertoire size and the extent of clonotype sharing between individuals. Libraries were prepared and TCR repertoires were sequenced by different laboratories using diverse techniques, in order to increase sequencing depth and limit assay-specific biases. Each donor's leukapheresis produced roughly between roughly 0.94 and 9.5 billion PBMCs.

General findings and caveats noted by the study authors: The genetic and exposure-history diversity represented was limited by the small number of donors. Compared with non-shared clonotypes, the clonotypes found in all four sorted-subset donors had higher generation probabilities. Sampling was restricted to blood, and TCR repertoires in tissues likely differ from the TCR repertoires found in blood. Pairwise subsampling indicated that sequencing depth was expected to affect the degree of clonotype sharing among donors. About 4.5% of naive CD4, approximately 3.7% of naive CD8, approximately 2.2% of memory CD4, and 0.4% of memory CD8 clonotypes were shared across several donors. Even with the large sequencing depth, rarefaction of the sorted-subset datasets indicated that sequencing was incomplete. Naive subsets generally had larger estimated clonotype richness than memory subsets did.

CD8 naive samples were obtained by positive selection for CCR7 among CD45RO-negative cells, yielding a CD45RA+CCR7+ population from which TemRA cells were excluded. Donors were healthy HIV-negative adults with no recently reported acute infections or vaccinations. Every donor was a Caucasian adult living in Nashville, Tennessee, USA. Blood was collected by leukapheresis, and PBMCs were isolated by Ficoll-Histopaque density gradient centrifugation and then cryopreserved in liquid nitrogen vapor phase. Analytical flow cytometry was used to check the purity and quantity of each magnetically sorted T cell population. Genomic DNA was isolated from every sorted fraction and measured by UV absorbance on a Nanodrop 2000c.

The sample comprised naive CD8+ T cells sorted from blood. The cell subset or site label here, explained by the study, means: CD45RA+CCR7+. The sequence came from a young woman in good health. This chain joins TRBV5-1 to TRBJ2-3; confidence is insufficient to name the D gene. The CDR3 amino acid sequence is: CASSSITDTQYF. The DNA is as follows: TGCGCCAGCAGTTCTATTACAGATACGCAGTATTTT.